A single sample is the source of the 24 T cell receptor beta chains below, sequenced in a study of T cell responses to AZD1222 COVID-19 vaccine. Sequencing was performed with immunoSEQ multiplex PCR; in TCRdb, only in-frame clones are kept and a portion is missing. Here the sample spans more than 140,000 clones, approximately 90% being singletons. The sample was peripheral blood, taken on day 0 of AZD1222 vaccination. These receptor sequences come from an adult in good health.

V gene TRBV4-3 combines with J gene TRBJ2-1; unclear D gene. This CDR3 is built from 16 residues. V lost 0 bases and J 0 bases, leaving 9 bases between the germline ends. CDR1 is LGHNA and CDR2 is YSLEER in the germline V gene. CDR3 in DNA: TGCGCCAGCAGCCAAGATGGGTCGGGCTCCTACAATGAGCAGTTCTTC. Protein sequence: CASSQDGSGSYNEQFF.

This clone appeared once. V gene TRBV9 combines with J gene TRBJ2-2, with D possibly being TRBD1 (6 bases). Germline lookup yields CDR1 SGDLS and CDR2 YYNGEE. The V and J ends lost 3 bases and 3 bases respectively, with 15 bases between them. This CDR3 is built from 16 residues. The CDR3 sequence: CASSAPQGMDTGELFF. The CDR3 region has the DNA TGTGCCAGCAGCGCCCCACAGGGAATGGACACCGGGGAGCTGTTTTTT.

The DNA for the CDR3 is TGTGCCAGCAGTCCCTATACCGCAGGTTTAGCTGAAAAACTGTTTTTT. Translating it yields CASSPYTAGLAEKLFF. This chain links TRBV28 with TRBJ1-4; D is unclear. V was cut by 5 bases and J by 7 bases, with 20 bases left in between. The CDR3 runs 16 residues. Germline values: CDR1 MDHEN, CDR2 SYDVKM.

The chain has TRBV27 and TRBJ2-7; D unresolved. CDR1 is MNHEY and CDR2 is SMNVEV in the germline V gene (reference sequence). The V end lost 3 bases, the J end lost 6 bases, and 24 bases lay between the germline ends. This CDR3 region has 17 residues. CDR3 coding DNA: TGTGCCAGCAGTTTTTCCCCCCCTAGGAAACCCCGGGCCGAGCAGTACTTC. Its translation is CASSFSPPRKPRAEQYF.

V usage is TRBV12-3 or TRBV12-4 and J usage is TRBJ2-3; D call uncertain. The V and J ends lost 0 bases and 0 bases respectively, with 1 base between them. The CDR3 length is 13 residues. CDR3 loop: CASSLASTDTQYF. CDR3 nucleotide sequence: TGTGCCAGCAGTTTAGCTAGCACAGATACGCAGTATTTT.

The V call is TRBV28, the J call TRBJ1-5; D gene uncertain. The CDR3 is 13 amino acids. Trimming left V 8 bases short and J 0 bases short, with 8 bases between. CDR1 and CDR2 from the germline V gene are MDHEN and SYDVKM. The CDR3 DNA reads TGTGCCAGCCTCTCAGATAGCAATCAGCCCCAGCATTTT. Protein: CASLSDSNQPQHF. The full variable domain, rest sourced from reference TRBV28 and TRBJ1-5, is DVKVTQSSRYLVKRTGEKVFLECVQDMDHENMFWYRQDPGLGLRLIYFSYDVKMKEKGDIPEGYSVSREKKERFSLILESASTNQTSMYLCASLSDSNQPQHFGDGTRLSIL.

The rearrangement uses TRBV19 and TRBJ1-5, with 12 bases fitting TRBD1. The germline CDR1 and CDR2 sequences are LNHDA and SQIVND (reference sequence). The CDR3 runs to 16 residues. V gave up 7 bases and J gave up 1 base; unmatched junction bases: 5. The CDR3 is CASKGTGGASNQPQHF. The CDR3 nucleotides read TGTGCCAGTAAAGGGACAGGGGGCGCGAGCAATCAGCCCCAGCATTTT.

The rearrangement uses TRBV18 and TRBJ1-2; 12 bases are a match to TRBD1. V shed 3 bases and J 6 bases; nucleotides not matched to a gene: 8. This CDR3 has 16 residues. Germline V gene sequence: CDR1 KGHSH, CDR2 LQKENI. In DNA form, the CDR3 reads TGTGCCAGCTCACCGGGACAGGGGGCGCGAATGGATGGCTACACCTTC. Translating gives CASSPGQGARMDGYTF.

The chain carries TRBV25-1 and TRBJ2-3; TRBD1 or TRBD2 may be the D gene (5 bases each). Trimming pared 1 base from V and 6 bases from J, leaving 11 bases between. The CDR3 sequence is 14 residues long. Germline V CDR1 and CDR2: MGHDK, SYGVNS. CDR3 in amino acids: CASSELRDVDTQYF. CDR3 in DNA: TGTGCCAGCAGTGAATTGAGGGACGTGGATACGCAGTATTTT.

The J gene is TRBJ1-2, the V gene TRBV6-5; D remains ambiguous. CDR3 length equals 14 residues. Trimming took off 2 bases at V and 7 bases at J, with 14 bases between the two ends. The germline gives CDR1 MNHEY, CDR2 SVGAGI. CDR3 region: CASSYRVWASGYTF. The CDR3 region has the DNA TGTGCCAGCAGTTACAGGGTCTGGGCTTCTGGCTACACCTTC.

The genes are TRBV9 and TRBJ1-3; D might be TRBD1 (5 bases). Germline CDR1 reads SGDLS; CDR2 reads YYNGEE. Between the trimmed V and J ends, which lost 6 bases and 9 bases, there was a span of 16 bases. This CDR3 spans 13 amino acids. DNA for the CDR3: TGTGCCAGCAACCAGCGGGGCCCCGGCACCATATATTTT. The encoded protein is CASNQRGPGTIYF.

The chain uses TRBV19 and TRBJ2-7; D not certain. The CDR3 is 13 amino acids. V dropped 3 bases and J dropped 5 bases, with 11 bases sitting between them. Germline V lookup: CDR1 LNHDA, CDR2 SQIVND (reference sequence). The chain's CDR3 is CASSMVDWDEQYF. For the CDR3, the DNA is TGTGCCAGTAGTATGGTGGATTGGGACGAGCAGTACTTC.

The chain recombines TRBV2 with TRBJ2-5; D not certain. V was clipped by 10 bases and J by 9 bases, with 24 bases between them. Germline CDR1 SNHLY, CDR2 FYNNEI. The CDR3 consists of 14 residues. The CDR3 here is CANMKGQKPVPQYF. As DNA, the CDR3 is TGTGCCAATATGAAGGGTCAAAAGCCCGTTCCCCAGTACTTC.

The CDR3 nucleotides read TGCAGTGCTAGATACGGGGAAAAACTGTTTTTT. This translates into CSARYGEKLFF. V and J are TRBV20-1 and TRBJ1-4; D remains unclear. The CDR3 has 11 residues. Germline V gives CDR1 DFQATT, CDR2 SNEGSKA (reference sequence). Trimming shortened V by 2 bases and J by 8 bases, and 6 bases separated the two germline ends.

The CDR3 sequence is CASSLAQGAPLHF. CDR3 bases: TGTGCCAGCAGTTTAGCCCAGGGGGCACCCCTCCACTTT. This rearrangement joins TRBV28 to TRBJ1-6, with TRBD1 identical over 7 bases. Germline lookup yields CDR1 MDHEN and CDR2 SYDVKM. The CDR3 consists of 13 residues. V lost 2 bases to trimming and J lost 11 bases; unmatched junction nucleotides: 3.

This clone was detected only once. The rearrangement joins TRBV7-9 to TRBJ2-1; 8 bases agree with TRBD2. Unmatched junction bases numbered 4, after V lost 5 bases and J lost 1 base. The germline V gene encodes CDR1 SEHNR and CDR2 FQNEAQ (reference sequence). The CDR3 contains 15 residues. The CDR3 protein is CASSRGLGSYNEQFF. In nucleotides, the CDR3 is TGTGCCAGCAGCCGGGGACTAGGATCCTACAATGAGCAGTTCTTC.

V and J are TRBV25-1 and TRBJ1-5; D not certain. The CDR3 extends over 13 amino acids. The V end was cut by 6 bases, the J end by 4 bases, with 10 bases between. Germline CDR1 MGHDK, CDR2 SYGVNS. The CDR3 region is CASRGIGNQPQHF. In DNA, the CDR3 is TGTGCCAGCAGGGGGATCGGGAATCAGCCCCAGCATTTT.

This chain uses TRBV6-2 or TRBV6-3 with TRBJ1-1; D is possibly TRBD1 (6 bases). Germline V gene sequence: CDR1 MNHEY, CDR2 SVGEGT. The CDR3 consists of 15 residues. Trimming took off 0 bases at V and 3 bases at J, with 11 bases between the two ends. DNA for the CDR3: TGTGCCAGCAGTTACTCTCGGGGGCGCGACACTGAAGCTTTCTTT. Its translation is CASSYSRGRDTEAFF.

The rearrangement uses TRBV10-1 and TRBJ1-4, with TRBD1 as a possible D gene (5 bases). From germline, CDR1 is WNHNN and CDR2 SYGVQD (reference sequence). V lost 5 bases and J lost 2, with 12 bases in between. This CDR3 is 15 amino acids long. The CDR3 DNA reads TGCGCCAGCAGTTTCGAGGGGAGGACTAATGAAAAACTGTTTTTT. Translated: CASSFEGRTNEKLFF.

The gene calls are TRBV3-1 (or the pseudogene TRBV3-2) and TRBJ1-1; D may be TRBD1 (6 bases). Germline V gene data show CDR1 as LGHDT and CDR2 as YNNKEL (reference sequence). V lost 4 bases to trimming and J lost 0 bases, with 12 bases between them. The CDR3 spans 15 residues. CDR3 loop: CASSPGGSLNTEAFF. The CDR3 DNA reads as TGTGCCAGCAGCCCTGGGGGCAGCTTGAACACTGAAGCTTTCTTT.

The J gene is TRBJ2-3, the V gene TRBV6-5; D is undetermined. Germline CDR1 and CDR2: MNHEY and SVGAGI. Trimming stripped 6 bases from V and 1 base from J, with 8 bases between. The CDR3 totals 13 residues. The CDR3 region has the DNA TGTGCCAGCAGGAATAGACGCACAGATACGCAGTATTTT. Translating gives CASRNRRTDTQYF.

This clone occurred once. In nucleotides, the CDR3 is TGTGCCAGCATTTGGGCGGGCCGAGGAAATTCACCCCTCCACTTT. Translation gives CASIWAGRGNSPLHF. The chain joins TRBV28 to TRBJ1-6; D remains ambiguous. Germline CDR1 and CDR2: MDHEN and SYDVKM. CDR3 length: 15 amino acids. The germline V and J ends were trimmed by 7 bases and 7 bases, with 17 bases remaining between them.

This CDR3 is CASSVASSSGNTIYF. CDR3 in DNA: TGTGCCAGCAGTGTAGCGTCCAGCTCTGGAAACACCATATATTTT. The chain uses TRBV2 and TRBJ1-3; D remains unclear. V was shortened by 4 bases and J by 0 bases, with 10 bases between the two germline ends. Germline V lookup: CDR1 SNHLY, CDR2 FYNNEI. The CDR3 is made up of 15 amino acids.

The CDR3 region is CASSLFGSEKLFF. The CDR3 coding sequence is TGTGCCAGCAGCTTATTCGGTTCTGAAAAACTGTTTTTT. The chain couples TRBV7-2 to TRBJ1-4; no clear D gene. Trimming removed 2 bases from V and 7 bases from J, with 8 bases in between. Germline V lookup: CDR1 SGHTA, CDR2 FQGNSA. The CDR3 consists of 13 residues.